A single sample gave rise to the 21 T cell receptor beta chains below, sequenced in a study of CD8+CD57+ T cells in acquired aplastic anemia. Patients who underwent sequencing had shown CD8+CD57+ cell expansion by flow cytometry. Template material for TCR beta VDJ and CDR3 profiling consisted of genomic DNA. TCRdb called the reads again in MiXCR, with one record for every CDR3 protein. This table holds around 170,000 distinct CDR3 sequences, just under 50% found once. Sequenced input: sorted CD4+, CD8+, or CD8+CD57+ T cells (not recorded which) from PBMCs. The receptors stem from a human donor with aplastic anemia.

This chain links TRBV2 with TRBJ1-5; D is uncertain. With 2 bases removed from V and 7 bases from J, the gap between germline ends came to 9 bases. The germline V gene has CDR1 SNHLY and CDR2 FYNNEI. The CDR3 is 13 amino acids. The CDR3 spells CASSEQVDQPQHF. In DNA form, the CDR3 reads TGTGCCAGCAGTGAACAGGTAGACCAGCCCCAGCATTTT.

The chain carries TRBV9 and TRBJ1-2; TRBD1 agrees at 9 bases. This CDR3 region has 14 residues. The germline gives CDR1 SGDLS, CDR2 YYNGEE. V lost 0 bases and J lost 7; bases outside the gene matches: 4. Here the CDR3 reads CASSVEGQGAGYTF. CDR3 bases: TGTGCCAGCAGCGTAGAGGGACAGGGCGCTGGCTACACCTTC. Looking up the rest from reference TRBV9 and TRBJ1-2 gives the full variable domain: DSGVTQTPKHLITATGQRVTLRCSPRSGDLSVYWYQQSLDQGLQFLIQYYNGEERAKGNILERFSAQQFPDLHSELNLSSLELGDSALYFCASSVEGQGAGYTFGSGTRLTVV.

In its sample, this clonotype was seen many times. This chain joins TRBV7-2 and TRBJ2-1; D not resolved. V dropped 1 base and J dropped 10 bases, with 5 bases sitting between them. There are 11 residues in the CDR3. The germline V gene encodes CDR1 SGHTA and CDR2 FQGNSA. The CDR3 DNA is TGTGCCAGCAGCTTAGTACTCGAGCAGTTCTTC. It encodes CASSLVLEQFF.

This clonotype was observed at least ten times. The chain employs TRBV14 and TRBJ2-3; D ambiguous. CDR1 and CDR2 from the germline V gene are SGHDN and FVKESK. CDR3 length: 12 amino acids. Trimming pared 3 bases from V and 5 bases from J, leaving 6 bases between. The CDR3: CASSHYRDTQYF. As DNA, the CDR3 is TGTGCCAGCAGCCACTATAGAGATACGCAGTATTTT.

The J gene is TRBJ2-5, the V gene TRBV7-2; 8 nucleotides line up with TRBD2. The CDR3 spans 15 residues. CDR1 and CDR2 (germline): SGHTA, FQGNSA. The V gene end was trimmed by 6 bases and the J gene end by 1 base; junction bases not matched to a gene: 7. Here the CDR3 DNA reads TGTGCCAGCAGATACAGTACTAGCGGCCAAGAGACCCAGTACTTC. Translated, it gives CASRYSTSGQETQYF.

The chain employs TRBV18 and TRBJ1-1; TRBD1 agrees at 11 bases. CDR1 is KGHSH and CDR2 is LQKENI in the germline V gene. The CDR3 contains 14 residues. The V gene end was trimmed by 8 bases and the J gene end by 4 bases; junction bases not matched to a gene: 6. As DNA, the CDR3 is TGTGCCAGCGCATCCGGGACAGGGGGCACTGAAGCTTTCTTT. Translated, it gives CASASGTGGTEAFF. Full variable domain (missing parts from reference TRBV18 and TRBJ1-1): NAGVMQNPRHLVRRRGQEARLRCSPMKGHSHVYWYRQLPEEGLKFMVYLQKENIIDESGMPKERFSAEFPKEGPSILRIQQVVRGDSAAYFCASASGTGGTEAFFGQGTRLTVV.

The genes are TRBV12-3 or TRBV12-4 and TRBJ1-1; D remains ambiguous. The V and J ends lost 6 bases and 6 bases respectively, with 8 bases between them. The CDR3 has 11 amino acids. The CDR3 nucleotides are TGTGCCAGCAGGAGAGTCGCTGAAGCTTTCTTT. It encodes CASRRVAEAFF.

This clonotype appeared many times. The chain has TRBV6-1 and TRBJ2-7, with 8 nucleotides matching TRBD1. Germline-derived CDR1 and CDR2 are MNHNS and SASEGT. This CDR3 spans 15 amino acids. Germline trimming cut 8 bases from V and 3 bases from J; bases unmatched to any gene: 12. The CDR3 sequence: CASRRQGSGLYEQYF. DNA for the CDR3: TGTGCCAGCCGTCGACAGGGGTCTGGCCTCTACGAGCAGTACTTC.

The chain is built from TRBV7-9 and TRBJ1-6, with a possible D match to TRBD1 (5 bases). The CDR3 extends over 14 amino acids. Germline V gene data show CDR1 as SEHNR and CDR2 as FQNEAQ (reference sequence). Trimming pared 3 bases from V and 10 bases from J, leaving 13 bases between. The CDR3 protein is CASSFGGDISPLHF. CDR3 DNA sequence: TGTGCCAGCAGCTTCGGAGGGGATATCTCACCCCTCCACTTT. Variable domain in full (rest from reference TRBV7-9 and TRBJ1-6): DTGVSQNPRHKITKRGQNVTFRCDPISEHNRLYWYRQTLGQGPEFLTYFQNEAQLEKSRLLSDRFSAERPKGSFSTLEIQRTEQGDSAMYLCASSFGGDISPLHFGNGTRLTVT.

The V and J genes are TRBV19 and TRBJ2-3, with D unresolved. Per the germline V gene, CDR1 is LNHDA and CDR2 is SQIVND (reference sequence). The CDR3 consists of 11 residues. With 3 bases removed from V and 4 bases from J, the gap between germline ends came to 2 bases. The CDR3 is CASSIADTQYF. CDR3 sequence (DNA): TGTGCCAGTAGTATCGCAGATACGCAGTATTTT.

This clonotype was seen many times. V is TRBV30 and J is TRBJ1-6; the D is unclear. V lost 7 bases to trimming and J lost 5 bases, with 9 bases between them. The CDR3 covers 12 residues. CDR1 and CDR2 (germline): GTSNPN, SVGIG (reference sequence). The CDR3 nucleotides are TGTGCCTCCGCATTGGATAATTCACCCCTCCACTTT. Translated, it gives CASALDNSPLHF.

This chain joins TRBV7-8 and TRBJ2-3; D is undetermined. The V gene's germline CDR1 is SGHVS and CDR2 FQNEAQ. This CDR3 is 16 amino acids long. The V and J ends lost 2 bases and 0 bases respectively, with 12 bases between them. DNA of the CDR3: TGTGCCAGCAGCTTACTCGGCAGGCCTAGCACAGATACGCAGTATTTT. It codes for CASSLLGRPSTDTQYF.

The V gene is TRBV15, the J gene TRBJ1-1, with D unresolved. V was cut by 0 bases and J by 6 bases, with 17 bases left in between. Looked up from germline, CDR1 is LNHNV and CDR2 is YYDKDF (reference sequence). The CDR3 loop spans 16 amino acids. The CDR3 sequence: CATSREGLGLSPEAFF. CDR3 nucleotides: TGTGCCACCAGCAGAGAAGGATTAGGGCTGAGCCCTGAAGCTTTCTTT.

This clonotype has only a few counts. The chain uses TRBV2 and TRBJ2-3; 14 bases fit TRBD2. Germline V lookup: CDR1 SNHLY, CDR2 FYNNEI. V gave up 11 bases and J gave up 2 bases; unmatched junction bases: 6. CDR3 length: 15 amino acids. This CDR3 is CARRLAGGTTDTQYF. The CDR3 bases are TGTGCCCGAAGACTAGCGGGGGGGACCACAGATACGCAGTATTTT.

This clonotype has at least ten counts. CDR3 sequence reads: CASSISGSLSGANVLTF. CDR3 nucleotide sequence: TGTGCCAGCAGTATTAGCGGGAGCCTTTCCGGGGCCAACGTCCTGACTTTC. The J gene is TRBJ2-6, the V gene TRBV2; 9 nucleotides align to TRBD2. The CDR3 consists of 17 residues. CDR1 SNHLY and CDR2 FYNNEI come from the germline V gene. Unmatched junction bases numbered 9, after V lost 5 bases and J lost 4 bases.

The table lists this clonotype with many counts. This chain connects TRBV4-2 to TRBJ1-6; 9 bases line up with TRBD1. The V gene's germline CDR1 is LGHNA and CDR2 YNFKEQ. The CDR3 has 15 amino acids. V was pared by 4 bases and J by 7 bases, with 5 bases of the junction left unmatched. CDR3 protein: CASSPRQGENSPLHF. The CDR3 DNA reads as TGTGCCAGCAGCCCTCGACAGGGGGAAAATTCACCCCTCCACTTT.

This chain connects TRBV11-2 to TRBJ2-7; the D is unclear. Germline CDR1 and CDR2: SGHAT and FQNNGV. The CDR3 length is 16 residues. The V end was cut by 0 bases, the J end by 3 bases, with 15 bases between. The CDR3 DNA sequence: TGTGCCAGCAGCTTAGATAACGAAGTGGCAATCTACGAGCAGTACTTC. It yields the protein CASSLDNEVAIYEQYF.

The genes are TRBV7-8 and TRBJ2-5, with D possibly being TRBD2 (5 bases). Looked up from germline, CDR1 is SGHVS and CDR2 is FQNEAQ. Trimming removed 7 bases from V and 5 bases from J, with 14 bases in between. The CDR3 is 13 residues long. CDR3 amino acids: CASTRAVLETQYF. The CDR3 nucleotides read TGTGCCAGCACGAGGGCCGTCTTGGAGACCCAGTACTTC.

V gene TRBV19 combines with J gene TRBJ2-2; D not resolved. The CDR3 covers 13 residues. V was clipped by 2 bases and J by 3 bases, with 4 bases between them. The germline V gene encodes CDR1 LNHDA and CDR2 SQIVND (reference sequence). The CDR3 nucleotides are TGTGCCAGTAGTATAATAGACACCGGGGAGCTGTTTTTT. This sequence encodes CASSIIDTGELFF.

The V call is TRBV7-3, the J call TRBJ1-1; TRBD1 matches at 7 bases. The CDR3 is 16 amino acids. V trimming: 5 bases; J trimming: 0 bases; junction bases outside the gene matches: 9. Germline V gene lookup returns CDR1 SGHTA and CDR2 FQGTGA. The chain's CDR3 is CASSGGTADVNTEAFF. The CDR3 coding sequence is TGTGCCAGCAGCGGAGGGACAGCGGACGTGAACACTGAAGCTTTCTTT. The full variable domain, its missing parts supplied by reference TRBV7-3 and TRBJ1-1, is GAGVSQTPSNKVTEKGKYVELRCDPISGHTALYWYRQSLGQGPEFLIYFQGTGAADDSGLPNDRFFAVRPEGSVSTLKIQRTERGDSAVYLCASSGGTADVNTEAFFGQGTRLTVV.

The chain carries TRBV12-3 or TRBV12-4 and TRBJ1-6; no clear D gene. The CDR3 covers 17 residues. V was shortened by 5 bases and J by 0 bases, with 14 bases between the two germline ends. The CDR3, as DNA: TGTGCCAGCAGTGAACGGACGGTGAGCTCCTATAATTCACCCCTCCACTTT. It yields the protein CASSERTVSSYNSPLHF.